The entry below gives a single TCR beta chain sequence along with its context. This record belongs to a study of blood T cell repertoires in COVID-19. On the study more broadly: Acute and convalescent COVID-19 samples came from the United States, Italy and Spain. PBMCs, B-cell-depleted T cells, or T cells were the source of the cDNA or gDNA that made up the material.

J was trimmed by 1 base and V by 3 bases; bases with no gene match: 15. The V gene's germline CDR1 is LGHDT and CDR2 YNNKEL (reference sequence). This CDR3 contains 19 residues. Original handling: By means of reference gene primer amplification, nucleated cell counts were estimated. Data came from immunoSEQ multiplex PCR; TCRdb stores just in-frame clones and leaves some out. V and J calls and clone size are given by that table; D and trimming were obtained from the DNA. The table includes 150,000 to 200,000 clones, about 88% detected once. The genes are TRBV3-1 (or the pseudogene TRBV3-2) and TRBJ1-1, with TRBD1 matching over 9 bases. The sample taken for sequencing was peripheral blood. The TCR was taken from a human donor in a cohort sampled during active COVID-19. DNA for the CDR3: TGTGCCAGCAGCCAGGGAAAGGAAACCGGGACAGGGACGAACACTGAAGCTTTCTTT. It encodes CASSQGKETGTGTNTEAFF.